Sequencing of this TCR beta chain was carried out in a study of shared clonotypes between healthy human individuals. Only CD45RO-negative cells positively selected for CCR7 counted as naive CD8 cells, so terminally differentiated effector memory CD45RA+ cells were excluded. Profiling relied on immunoSEQ multiplex PCR, and the TCRdb table lists in-frame clones only, not all of them. The sample carries 2 million to 2.5 million clones, 90% to 95% recorded once. V was shortened by 2 bases and J by 11 bases, with 22 bases between the two germline ends. CDR1 is SGHTS, CDR2 YDEGEE, per germline. This CDR3 region has 15 residues.

The sequenced material came from naive CD8+ T cells from PBMCs. This sequence joins TRBV5-8 and TRBJ2-5; a possible D gene is TRBD2 (6 bases). This receptor was identified in a man younger than 35 in good health. Some clones in this sample may be carry-over from other donors' samples. Here the CDR3 reads CASSLRSSIVREQYF. CDR3 bases: TGTGCCAGCAGCTTAAGGTCCAGTATAGTCCGGGAGCAGTACTTC. Complete variable domain (other parts from reference TRBV5-8 and TRBJ2-5): EAGVTQSPTHLIKTRGQQATLRCSPISGHTSVYWYQQALGLGLQFLLWYDEGEERNRGNFPPRFSGRQFPNYSSELNVNALELEDSALYLCASSLRSSIVREQYFGPGTRLLVL.